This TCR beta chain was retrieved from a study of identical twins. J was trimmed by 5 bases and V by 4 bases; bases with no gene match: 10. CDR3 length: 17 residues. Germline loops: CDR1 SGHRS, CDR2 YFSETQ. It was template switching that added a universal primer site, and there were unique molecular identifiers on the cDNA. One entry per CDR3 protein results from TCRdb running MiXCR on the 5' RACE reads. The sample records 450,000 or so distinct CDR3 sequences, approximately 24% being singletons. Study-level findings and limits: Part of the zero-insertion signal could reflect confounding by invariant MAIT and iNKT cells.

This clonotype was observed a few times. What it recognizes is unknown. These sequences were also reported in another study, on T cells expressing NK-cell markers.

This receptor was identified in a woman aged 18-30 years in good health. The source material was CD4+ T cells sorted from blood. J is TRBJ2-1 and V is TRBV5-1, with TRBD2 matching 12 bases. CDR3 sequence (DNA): TGCGCCAGCAGCCCCTCTAGCGGGAGGGCCCCGGACAATGAGCAGTTCTTC. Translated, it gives CASSPSSGRAPDNEQFF.